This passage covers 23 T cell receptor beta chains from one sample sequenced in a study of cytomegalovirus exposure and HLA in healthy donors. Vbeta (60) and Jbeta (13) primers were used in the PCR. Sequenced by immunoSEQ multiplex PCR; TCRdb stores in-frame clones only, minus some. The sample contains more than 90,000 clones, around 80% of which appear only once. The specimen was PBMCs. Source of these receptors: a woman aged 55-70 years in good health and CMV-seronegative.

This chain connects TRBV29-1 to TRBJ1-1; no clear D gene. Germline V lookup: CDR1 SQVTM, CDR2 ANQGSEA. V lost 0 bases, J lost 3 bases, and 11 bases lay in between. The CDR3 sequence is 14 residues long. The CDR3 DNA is TGCAGCGTTGAAGATCCCCAGGTTGACACTGAAGCTTTCTTT. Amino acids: CSVEDPQVDTEAFF.

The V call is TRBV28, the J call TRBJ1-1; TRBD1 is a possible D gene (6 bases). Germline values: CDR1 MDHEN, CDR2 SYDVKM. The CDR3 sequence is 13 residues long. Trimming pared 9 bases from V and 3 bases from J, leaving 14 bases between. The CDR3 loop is CASKYRDYTEAFF. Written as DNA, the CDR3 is TGTGCCAGTAAGTACAGGGATTACACTGAAGCTTTCTTT.

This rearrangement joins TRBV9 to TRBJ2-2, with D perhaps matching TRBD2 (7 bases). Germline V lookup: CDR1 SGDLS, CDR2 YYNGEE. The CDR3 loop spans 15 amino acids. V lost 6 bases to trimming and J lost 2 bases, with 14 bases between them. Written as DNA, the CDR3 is TGTGCCAGCACCGGTGGGGGGGCTAACACCGGGGAGCTGTTTTTT. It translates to CASTGGGANTGELFF.

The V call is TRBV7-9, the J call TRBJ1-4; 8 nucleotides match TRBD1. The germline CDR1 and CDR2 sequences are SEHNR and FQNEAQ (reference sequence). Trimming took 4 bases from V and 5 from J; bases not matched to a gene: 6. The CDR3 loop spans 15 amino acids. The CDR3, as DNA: TGTGCCAGCAGCTCCCCCCGGGACAGGAATGAAAAACTGTTTTTT. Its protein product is CASSSPRDRNEKLFF.

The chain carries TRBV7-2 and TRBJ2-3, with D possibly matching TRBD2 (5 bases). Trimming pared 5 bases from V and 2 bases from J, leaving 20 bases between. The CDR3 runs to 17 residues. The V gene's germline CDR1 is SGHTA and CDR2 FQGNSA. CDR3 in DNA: TGTGCCAGCAGCCTAGTTGGCGGGCCGGGTAACACAGATACGCAGTATTTT. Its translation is CASSLVGGPGNTDTQYF.

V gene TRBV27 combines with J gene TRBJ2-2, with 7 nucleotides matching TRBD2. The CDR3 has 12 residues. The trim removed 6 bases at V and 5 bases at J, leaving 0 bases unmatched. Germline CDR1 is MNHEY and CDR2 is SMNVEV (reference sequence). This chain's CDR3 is CASRRGTGELFF. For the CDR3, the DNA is TGTGCCAGCAGGCGGGGGACCGGGGAGCTGTTTTTT.

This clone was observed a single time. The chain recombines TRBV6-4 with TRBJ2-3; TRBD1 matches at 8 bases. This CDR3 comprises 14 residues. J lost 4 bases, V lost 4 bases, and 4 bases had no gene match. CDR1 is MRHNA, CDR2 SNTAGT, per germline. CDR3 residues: CASSVDRASDTQYF. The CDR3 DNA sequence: TGTGCCAGCAGTGTGGACAGGGCTTCAGATACGCAGTATTTT.

The CDR3 bases are TGTGCCAGCAGTTACTCGTTCGGGACAGTCAATCAGCCCCAGCATTTT. Its protein product is CASSYSFGTVNQPQHF. The genes are TRBV6-6 and TRBJ1-5, with 7 bases aligning to TRBD1. The CDR3 is 16 amino acids. V dropped 0 bases and J dropped 3; count of bases not matched to a gene: 5. From germline, CDR1 is MNHNY and CDR2 SVGAGI (reference sequence).

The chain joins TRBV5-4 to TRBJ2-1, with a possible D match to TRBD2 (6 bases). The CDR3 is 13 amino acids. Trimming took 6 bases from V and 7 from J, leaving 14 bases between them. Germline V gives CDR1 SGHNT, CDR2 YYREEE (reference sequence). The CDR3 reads CASTPGESNEQFF. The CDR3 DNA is TGTGCCAGCACCCCGGGGGAATCTAATGAGCAGTTCTTC.

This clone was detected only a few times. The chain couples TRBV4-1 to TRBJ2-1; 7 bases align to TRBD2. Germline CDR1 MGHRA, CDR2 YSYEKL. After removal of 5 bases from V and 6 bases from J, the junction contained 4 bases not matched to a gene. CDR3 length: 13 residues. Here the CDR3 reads CASSGLDGNEQFF. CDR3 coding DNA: TGCGCCAGCAGCGGACTAGACGGCAATGAGCAGTTCTTC.

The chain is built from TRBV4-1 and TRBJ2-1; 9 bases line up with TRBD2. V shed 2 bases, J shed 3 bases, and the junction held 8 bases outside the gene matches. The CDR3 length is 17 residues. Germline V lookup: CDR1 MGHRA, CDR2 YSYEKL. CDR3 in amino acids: CASSQLRLAGFYNEQFF. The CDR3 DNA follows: TGCGCCAGCAGCCAACTCCGGCTAGCGGGATTCTACAATGAGCAGTTCTTC.

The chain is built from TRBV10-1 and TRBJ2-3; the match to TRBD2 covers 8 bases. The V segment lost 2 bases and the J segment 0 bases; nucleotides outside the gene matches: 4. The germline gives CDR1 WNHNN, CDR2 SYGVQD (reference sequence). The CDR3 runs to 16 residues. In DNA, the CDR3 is TGCGCCAGCAGTGAGACACTAGCGGCTAGCACAGATACGCAGTATTTT. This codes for CASSETLAASTDTQYF.

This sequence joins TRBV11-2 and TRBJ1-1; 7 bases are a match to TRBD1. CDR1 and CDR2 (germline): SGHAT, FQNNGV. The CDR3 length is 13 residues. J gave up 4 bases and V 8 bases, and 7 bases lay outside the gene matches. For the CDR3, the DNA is TGTGCCAGCGCTCCGGACAGGAGCACTGAAGCTTTCTTT. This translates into CASAPDRSTEAFF.

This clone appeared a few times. This CDR3 is CASRGAYEAFF. CDR3 nucleotides: TGTGCCAGCAGAGGGGCATATGAAGCTTTCTTT. The gene calls are TRBV2 and TRBJ1-1, with D maybe TRBD1 (5 bases). Deletions cut 6 bases from V and 7 bases from J, with 9 bases between. CDR1 is SNHLY, CDR2 FYNNEI, per germline. CDR3 size: 11 residues.

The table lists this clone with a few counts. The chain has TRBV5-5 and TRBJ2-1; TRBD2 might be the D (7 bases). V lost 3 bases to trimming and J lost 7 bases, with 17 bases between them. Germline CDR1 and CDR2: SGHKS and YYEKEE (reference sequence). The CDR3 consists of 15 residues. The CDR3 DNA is TGTGCCAGCAGCTACCTGGTAGGGGGGGTGAATGAGCAGTTCTTC. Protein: CASSYLVGGVNEQFF.

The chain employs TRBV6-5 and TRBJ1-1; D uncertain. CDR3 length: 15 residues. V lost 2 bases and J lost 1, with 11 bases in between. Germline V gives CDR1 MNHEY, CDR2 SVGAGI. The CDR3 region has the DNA TGTGCCAGCAGTTACCAAACGGCAGGGAACACTGAAGCTTTCTTT. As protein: CASSYQTAGNTEAFF.

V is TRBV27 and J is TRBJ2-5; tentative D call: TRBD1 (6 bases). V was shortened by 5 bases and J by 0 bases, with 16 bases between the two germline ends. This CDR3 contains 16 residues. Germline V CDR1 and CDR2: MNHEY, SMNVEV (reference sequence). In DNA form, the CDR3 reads TGTGCCAGCAGTCGGGTACAGGGAAGACACCAAGAGACCCAGTACTTC. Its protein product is CASSRVQGRHQETQYF.

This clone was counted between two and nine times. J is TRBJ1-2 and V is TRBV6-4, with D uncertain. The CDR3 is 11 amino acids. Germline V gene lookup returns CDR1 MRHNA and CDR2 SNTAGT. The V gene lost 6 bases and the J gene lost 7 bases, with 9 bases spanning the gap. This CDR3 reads CASRGPVGYTF. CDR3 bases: TGTGCCAGCAGGGGCCCAGTTGGCTACACCTTC.

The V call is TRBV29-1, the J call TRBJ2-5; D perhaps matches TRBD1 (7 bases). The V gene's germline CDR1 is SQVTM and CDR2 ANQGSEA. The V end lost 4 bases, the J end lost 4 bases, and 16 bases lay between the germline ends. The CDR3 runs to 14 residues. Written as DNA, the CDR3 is TGCAGCGTTGGGGCGGGGACAGCTGGAGAGACCCAGTACTTC. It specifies CSVGAGTAGETQYF.

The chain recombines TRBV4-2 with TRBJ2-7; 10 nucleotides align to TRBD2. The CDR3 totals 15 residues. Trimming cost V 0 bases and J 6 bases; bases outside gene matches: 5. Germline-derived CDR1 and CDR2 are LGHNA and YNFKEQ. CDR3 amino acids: CASSQERASGSEQYF. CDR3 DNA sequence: TGTGCCAGCAGCCAAGAAAGGGCTAGCGGGAGCGAGCAGTACTTC.

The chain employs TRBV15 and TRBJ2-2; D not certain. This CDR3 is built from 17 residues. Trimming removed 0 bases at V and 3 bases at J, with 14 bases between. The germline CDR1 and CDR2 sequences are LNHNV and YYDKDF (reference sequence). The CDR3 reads CATSREPQVFHTGELFF. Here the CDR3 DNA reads TGTGCCACCAGCAGAGAGCCCCAGGTTTTCCACACCGGGGAGCTGTTTTTT.

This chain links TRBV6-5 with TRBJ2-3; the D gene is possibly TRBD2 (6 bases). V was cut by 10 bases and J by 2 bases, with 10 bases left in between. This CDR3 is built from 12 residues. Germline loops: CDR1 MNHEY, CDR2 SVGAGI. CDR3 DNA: TGTGCCACCTTAGCGGACACAGATACGCAGTATTTT. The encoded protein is CATLADTDTQYF.

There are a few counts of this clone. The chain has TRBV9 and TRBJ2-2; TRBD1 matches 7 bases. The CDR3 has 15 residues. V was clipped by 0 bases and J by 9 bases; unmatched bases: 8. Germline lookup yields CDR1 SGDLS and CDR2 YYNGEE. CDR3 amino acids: CASSVDPAGGRELFF. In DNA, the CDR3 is TGTGCCAGCAGCGTAGACCCGGCAGGGGGAAGGGAGCTGTTTTTT. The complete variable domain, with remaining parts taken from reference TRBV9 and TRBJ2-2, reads DSGVTQTPKHLITATGQRVTLRCSPRSGDLSVYWYQQSLDQGLQFLIQYYNGEERAKGNILERFSAQQFPDLHSELNLSSLELGDSALYFCASSVDPAGGRELFFGEGSRLTVL.